This TCR beta chain emerged from a study of blood T cell repertoires in COVID-19. Turning to the study itself: Some COVID-19 samples were acute and others convalescent; all came from the United States, Italy and Spain. T cells, B-cell-depleted T cells, or PBMCs supplied cDNA or gDNA.

Original processing notes: Reference gene primer amplification gave nucleated cell count estimates. Profiled with immunoSEQ multiplex PCR; TCRdb holds only in-frame clones, not every one. V and J calls plus clone size are reproduced from that table; the DNA served to infer D and trimming. The sample has more than 20,000 clones; 90% are singletons. The CDR3 is 16 residues long. CDR1 is MDHEN and CDR2 is SYDVKM in the germline V gene. V trimming: 5 bases; J trimming: 3 bases; junction bases outside the gene matches: 5. The gene calls are TRBV28 and TRBJ1-6, with 9 bases aligning to TRBD1. The origin of this receptor is a woman aged 55-70 years with active COVID-19. Material for sequencing was peripheral blood. The DNA of the CDR3 is TGTGCCAGCAGTCCCGGACAGGGGATCTATAATTCACCCCTCCACTTT. Encoded protein: CASSPGQGIYNSPLHF.